A selection of T cell receptor beta chains follows, all from one sample in a study of cytomegalovirus exposure and HLA in healthy donors. Repertoires were generated with immunoSEQ multiplex PCR, while TCRdb's copy carries only in-frame clones and drops some. The sample has about 150,000 clones, around 80% seen once. The sequenced sample was PBMCs. The receptor set was obtained from a woman in her thirties in good health and CMV-seronegative. The CDR3 runs from the conserved cysteine through the conserved F or W. D genes are given only for firm matches. The size of a clone is reported for some rows only, either as once, few or many, or as a class for expanded clones.

d_call	v_call	clone_size	j_call	cdr3_aa	cdr3_nt
TRBD2	TRBV7-3	.	TRBJ2-5	CASSLTRTSSLETQYF	TGTGCCAGCAGCTTAACGAGGACTAGTTCTTTAGAGACCCAGTACTTC
TRBD1	TRBV5-1	few	TRBJ2-3	CASSKQGANTDTQYF	TGCGCCAGCAGCAAACAGGGGGCCAACACAGATACGCAGTATTTT
.	TRBV18	.	TRBJ1-2	CASSPPRGNYGYTF	TGTGCCAGCTCACCACCGAGAGGGAACTATGGCTACACCTTC
.	TRBV5-6	.	TRBJ1-1	CASSLFKPGRGTEAFF	TGTGCCAGCAGCTTATTTAAGCCCGGACGGGGGACTGAAGCTTTCTTT
.	TRBV7-3	.	TRBJ1-1	CASSLDAGTEAFF	TGTGCCAGCAGCTTAGACGCCGGGACTGAAGCTTTCTTT
.	TRBV13	.	TRBJ1-3	CASSPPQGSGNTIYF	TGTGCCAGCAGCCCACCACAGGGATCCGGAAACACCATATATTTT
TRBD1	TRBV9	.	TRBJ1-2	CASSVTQGNYGYTF	TGTGCCAGCAGCGTTACACAGGGGAACTATGGCTACACCTTC
TRBD2	TRBV11-3	.	TRBJ2-2	CASSGTSGGLDLNTGELFF	TGTGCCAGCAGCGGGACTAGCGGGGGCCTAGACCTGAACACCGGGGAGCTGTTTTTT
.	TRBV6-1	.	TRBJ2-3	CASSSYGGRGTQYF	TGTGCCAGCAGTTCTTATGGGGGCCGTGGTACGCAGTATTTT
.	TRBV6-5	.	TRBJ1-4	CASSVRGRAGEKLFF	TGTGCCAGCAGTGTCAGGGGTCGAGCGGGAGAAAAACTGTTTTTT
TRBD1	TRBV6-1	.	TRBJ1-2	CASRARGDGYTF	TGTGCCAGCAGGGCCAGGGGGGACGGCTACACCTTC
TRBD1	TRBV7-6	.	TRBJ1-3	CASSLAGDSTMGNTIYF	TGTGCCAGCAGCTTAGCAGGGGACAGCACAATGGGAAACACCATATATTTT
.	TRBV30	.	TRBJ1-4	CAWRLWAFHGSNEKLFF	TGTGCCTGGAGACTTTGGGCCTTTCACGGCAGTAATGAAAAACTGTTTTTT
TRBD1	TRBV19	.	TRBJ2-2	CASSYGTGGLGHNTGELFF	TGTGCCAGTTCTTACGGGACAGGGGGCTTGGGCCACAACACCGGGGAGCTGTTTTTT
TRBD1	TRBV6-5	.	TRBJ1-1	CASRGTGGNTEAFF	TGTGCCAGCAGGGGGACAGGGGGGAACACTGAAGCTTTCTTT
TRBD1	TRBV4-1	few	TRBJ2-7	CASSQTGTGIHEQYF	TGCGCCAGCAGCCAAACCGGGACAGGGATCCACGAGCAGTACTTC
TRBD1	TRBV19	.	TRBJ1-2	CASSIGPRDSYGYTF	TGTGCCAGTAGTATAGGGCCCAGGGACAGCTATGGCTACACCTTC
TRBD1	TRBV10-3	once	TRBJ2-5	CAIRGDRDGETQYF	TGTGCCATCAGAGGGGACAGGGACGGGGAGACCCAGTACTTC
.	TRBV5-4	many	TRBJ2-7	CASSRNWSPSYEQYF	TGTGCCAGCAGCCGAAACTGGTCCCCCTCCTACGAGCAGTACTTC
TRBD1	TRBV7-2	.	TRBJ1-1	CASSFRQGPEAFF	TGTGCCAGCAGCTTTAGACAGGGGCCTGAAGCTTTCTTT
TRBD1	TRBV5-5	.	TRBJ2-7	CASSLGTGEYEQYF	TGTGCCAGCAGCTTGGGGACAGGGGAATACGAGCAGTACTTC
.	TRBV30	.	TRBJ2-7	CAWSVPRRSGYEQYF	TGTGCCTGGAGTGTACCGCGGAGGAGTGGCTACGAGCAGTACTTC
TRBD1	TRBV6-5	.	TRBJ2-7	CASRPGQGEYYEQYF	TGTGCCAGCAGACCCGGACAGGGGGAGTACTACGAGCAGTACTTC
.	TRBV21-1	.	TRBJ1-1	CASSPWGGIEDTEAFF	TGTGCCAGCAGCCCCTGGGGGGGGATAGAGGACACTGAAGCTTTCTTT
TRBD1	TRBV27	.	TRBJ2-1	CASSFPGTGGNEQFF	TGTGCCAGCAGTTTCCCCGGGACAGGAGGGAATGAGCAGTTCTTC
.	TRBV25-1	.	TRBJ1-6	CASSPQTKAGLSNSPLHF	TGTGCCAGCAGTCCGCAAACAAAGGCGGGGTTATCTAATTCACCCCTCCACTTT
TRBD1	TRBV5-1	.	TRBJ2-5	CASSLPGQKTEGDQETQYF	TGCGCCAGCAGCTTGCCGGGACAGAAAACAGAGGGCGACCAAGAGACCCAGTACTTC
TRBD1	TRBV19	.	TRBJ1-1	CATGGPVNTEAFF	TGTGCCACAGGGGGCCCCGTAAACACTGAAGCTTTCTTT
.	TRBV6-6	.	TRBJ2-2	CAGSYTRNTGELFF	TGTGCCGGCAGCTATACTAGGAACACCGGGGAGCTGTTTTTT
TRBD1	TRBV6-6	once	TRBJ1-5	CASRAGQDNQPQHF	TGTGCCAGCAGAGCCGGACAGGACAATCAGCCCCAGCATTTT
.	TRBV7-3	few	TRBJ1-1	CASSRTQNTEAFF	TGTGCCAGCAGCCGGACACAGAACACTGAAGCTTTCTTT
.	TRBV7-3	.	TRBJ2-7	CASSLRRGAPYEQYF	TGTGCCAGCAGCTTACGACGGGGAGCTCCCTACGAGCAGTACTTC
.	TRBV29-1	once	TRBJ2-5	CSVEGGGSVTQYF	TGCAGCGTGGAGGGTGGGGGAAGTGTAACCCAGTACTTC
.	TRBV30	.	TRBJ1-5	CAWSSSGGFSGNQPQHF	TGTGCCTGGAGTTCATCGGGGGGATTCAGCGGCAATCAGCCCCAGCATTTT
TRBD1	TRBV10-3	.	TRBJ1-5	CATSGTGDNQPQHF	TGTGCCACTTCCGGGACAGGGGACAATCAGCCCCAGCATTTT
.	TRBV7-9	.	TRBJ2-7	CASSPRRARNHEQYF	TGTGCCAGCAGCCCGAGGAGGGCCCGGAATCACGAGCAGTACTTC
TRBD2	TRBV5-4	.	TRBJ2-5	CASSLGLAKQTQYF	TGTGCCAGCAGCTTGGGACTAGCTAAGCAGACCCAGTACTTC
TRBD2	TRBV11-2	.	TRBJ2-1	CASSSTPGTSGSNEQFF	TGTGCCAGCAGCTCAACCCCCGGGACTAGCGGGAGTAATGAGCAGTTCTTC
TRBD2	TRBV10-3	.	TRBJ2-3	CAITSGRRTTSTDTQYF	TGTGCCATTACTAGCGGGAGAAGGACCACGAGCACAGATACGCAGTATTTT
TRBD2	TRBV28	.	TRBJ2-3	CASSLAGGVTDTQYF	TGTGCCAGCAGTTTAGCGGGAGGGGTCACAGATACGCAGTATTTT
TRBD1	TRBV19	.	TRBJ1-5	CASSIDRQGAGQPQHF	TGTGCCAGTAGTATAGATCGACAGGGGGCTGGACAGCCCCAGCATTTT
TRBD2	TRBV4-2	.	TRBJ2-3	CASSQVTGGTTDTQYF	TGTGCCAGCAGCCAAGTTACGGGGGGGACGACAGATACGCAGTATTTT